The 14 T cell receptor beta chains listed next were all sequenced from one sample in a study of CXCR3-negative and CXCR3-positive naive CD8 T cells. TRB cDNA libraries were made by UMI-labeled 5' RACE. One entry per CDR3 protein, without DNA, is what TCRdb gives after re-calling the 5' RACE reads. This sample's table has 110,000 or so distinct CDR3 sequences. What these receptors recognize is not known. Regarding the study as a whole: More hydrophobic TRB CDR3s were found in CXCR3-positive naive cells than in CXCR3-negative naive cells.

Material for sequencing was naive CXCR3+ CD8+ T cells from blood. As to subset: CD45RO-CCR7+CD27+CD95- naive CD8+ T cells expressing CXCR3 (TNR3+). The source of these receptors is a human donor in good health. Some clones in this sample may be carry-over from other donors' samples.

This chain joins TRBV6-5 and TRBJ2-7; TCRdb indicates TRBD1, and absent DNA this call remains unverified. Germline CDR1 and CDR2: MNHEY and SVGAGI. The CDR3 is made up of 14 amino acids. The CDR3 is CASSSRGPGYEQYF.

V usage is TRBV29-1 and J usage is TRBJ2-7; TCRdb designates TRBD2, a call that cannot be tested without DNA. The CDR3 length is 15 residues. CDR1 and CDR2 (germline): SQVTM, ANQGSEA. This chain's CDR3 is CSVEGLAGEVYEQYF.

This chain connects TRBV3-1 to TRBJ2-1; TCRdb lists TRBD1, though no DNA is available to test this call. Germline CDR1 and CDR2: LGHDT and YNNKEL (reference sequence). The CDR3 loop spans 17 amino acids. CDR3: CASSSYTTGIRYNEQFF.

This chain connects TRBV29-1 to TRBJ2-7; TCRdb indicates TRBD2, and absent DNA this call remains unverified. Germline CDR1 reads SQVTM; CDR2 reads ANQGSEA. The CDR3 is 13 amino acids. The CDR3 reads CSVQGPSSYEQYF.

This chain uses TRBV12-3 or TRBV12-4 with TRBJ1-1; TCRdb names TRBD1, which stays unverified in the absence of DNA. CDR3 length: 12 residues. CDR3 in amino acids: CASSSGSGEAFF.

The gene calls are TRBV12-3 or TRBV12-4 and TRBJ2-7; TCRdb designates TRBD2, a call that cannot be tested without DNA. The CDR3 is made up of 14 amino acids. CDR3 sequence: CASSSSGVAYEQYF.

This chain connects TRBV7-8 to TRBJ2-7; TCRdb indicates TRBD1, and absent DNA this call remains unverified. Germline V CDR1 and CDR2: SGHVS, FQNEAQ. The CDR3 covers 15 residues. The CDR3: CASSLSGRGDYEQYF.

The chain links TRBV4-2 to TRBJ2-7; the D call from TCRdb, TRBD2, cannot be confirmed without DNA. CDR1 is LGHNA, CDR2 YNFKEQ, per germline. CDR3 length: 16 amino acids. The CDR3 is CASSQDQVDSGYEQYF.

The V and J genes are TRBV19 and TRBJ2-7; TCRdb outputs TRBD2, but without DNA this stays unchecked. This CDR3 comprises 15 residues. The V gene's germline CDR1 is LNHDA and CDR2 SQIVND (reference sequence). The CDR3 sequence: CASSIHVADSYEQYF.

The V and J genes are TRBV12-3 or TRBV12-4 and TRBJ2-5; there is no DNA to check the TCRdb D call of TRBD1. The CDR3 covers 15 residues. This CDR3 reads CASGLAGGRSETQYF.

The chain is built from TRBV6-2 or TRBV6-3 and TRBJ2-1; TCRdb picks TRBD2, but there is no DNA to check that call. Germline CDR1 MNHEY, CDR2 SVGEGT. The CDR3 length is 16 residues. CDR3 sequence reads: CASSYSGRGTLGEQFF.

The chain recombines TRBV4-1 with TRBJ2-1; the TCRdb call, TRBD2, lacks DNA for checking. Looked up from germline, CDR1 is MGHRA and CDR2 is YSYEKL. The CDR3 totals 17 residues. The CDR3 loop reads CASSQEAAGGTYNEQFF.

V and J are TRBV12-3 or TRBV12-4 and TRBJ2-7; lacking DNA, the TRBD2 call made by TCRdb goes unchecked. The CDR3 length is 13 residues. CDR3 loop: CASSLRVGGEQYF.

This chain links TRBV7-6 with TRBJ2-5; lacking DNA, the TRBD1 call made by TCRdb goes unchecked. CDR1 is SGHVS, CDR2 FNYEAQ, per germline. The CDR3 covers 15 residues. The CDR3 loop is CASSLDPGSKETQYF. The complete variable domain, with remaining parts taken from reference TRBV7-6 and TRBJ2-5, reads GAGVSQSPRYKVTKRGQDVALRCDPISGHVSLYWYRQALGQGPEFLTYFNYEAQQDKSGLPNDRFSAERPEGSISTLTIQRTEQRDSAMYRCASSLDPGSKETQYFGPGTRLLVL.